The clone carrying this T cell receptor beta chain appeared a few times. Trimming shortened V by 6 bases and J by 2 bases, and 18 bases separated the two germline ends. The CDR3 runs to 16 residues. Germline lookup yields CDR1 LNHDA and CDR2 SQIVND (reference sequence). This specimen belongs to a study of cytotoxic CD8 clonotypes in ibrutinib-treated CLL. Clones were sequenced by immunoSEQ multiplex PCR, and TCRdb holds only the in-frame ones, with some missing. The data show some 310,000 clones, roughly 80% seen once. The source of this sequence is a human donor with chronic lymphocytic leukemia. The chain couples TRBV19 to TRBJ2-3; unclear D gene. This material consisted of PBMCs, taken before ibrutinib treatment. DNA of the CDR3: TGTGCCAGTAGCCACTTTGACCCTGGGTCCACAGATACGCAGTATTTT. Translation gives CASSHFDPGSTDTQYF.